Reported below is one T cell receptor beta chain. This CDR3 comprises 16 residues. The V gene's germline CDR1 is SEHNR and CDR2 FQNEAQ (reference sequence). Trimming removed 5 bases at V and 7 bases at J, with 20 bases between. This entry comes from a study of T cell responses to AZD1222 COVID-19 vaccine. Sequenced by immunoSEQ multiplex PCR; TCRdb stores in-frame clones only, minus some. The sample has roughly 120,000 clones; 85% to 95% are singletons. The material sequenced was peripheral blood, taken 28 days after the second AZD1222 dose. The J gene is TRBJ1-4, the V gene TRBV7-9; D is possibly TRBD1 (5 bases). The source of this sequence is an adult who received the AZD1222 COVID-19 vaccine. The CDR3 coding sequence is TGTGCCAGCAGCCAAGGGAGGGGCCAGCGGGGTGAAAAACTGTTTTTT. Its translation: CASSQGRGQRGEKLFF.